The 18 T cell receptor beta chains below come from one sample, sequenced in a study of identical twins. TCRdb analysed the 5' RACE reads with MiXCR anew, one entry per CDR3 protein. This table has roughly 570,000 distinct CDR3 sequences, roughly 9.9% appearing once. The data also belong to a second study, concerning yellow fever vaccine responses in identical twins.

The specimen sequenced was PBMCs. The receptor source for this set is a woman under 30 in good health.

This clonotype was picked up many times. V is TRBV12-3 or TRBV12-4 and J is TRBJ2-5; TRBD2 aligns across 11 bases. This CDR3 spans 15 amino acids. After removal of 4 bases from V and 5 bases from J, the junction contained 6 bases not matched to a gene. In DNA, the CDR3 is TGTGCCAGCAGTTCCCAACTAGCGGGAGAGGAGACCCAGTACTTC. Protein product: CASSSQLAGEETQYF.

This rearrangement joins TRBV29-1 to TRBJ2-6, with a tentative D call TRBD1 (5 bases). The germline V and J ends were trimmed by 5 bases and 0 bases, with 11 bases remaining between them. The CDR3 is made up of 15 amino acids. Germline CDR1 and CDR2: SQVTM and ANQGSEA. In nucleotides, the CDR3 is TGCAGCGTTCTGACAGCAAGCTCTGGGGCCAACGTCCTGACTTTC. It translates to CSVLTASSGANVLTF. The full variable domain, with the rest looked up from reference TRBV29-1 and TRBJ2-6, is SAVISQKPSRDICQRGTSLTIQCQVDSQVTMMFWYRQQPGQSLTLIATANQGSEATYESGFVIDKFPISRPNLTFSTLTVSNMSPEDSSIYLCSVLTASSGANVLTFGAGSRLTVL.

This clonotype came up a few times. The chain employs TRBV20-1 and TRBJ2-7, with 7 bases that match TRBD1. J lost 2 bases, V lost 6 bases, and 7 bases had no gene match. This CDR3 region has 13 residues. CDR1 and CDR2 (germline): DFQATT, SNEGSKA (reference sequence). CDR3 DNA sequence: TGCAGTGCGTCGACAGGGCGGGCCTACGAGCAGTACTTC. The encoded protein is CSASTGRAYEQYF.

The CDR3 sequence is CASRTVLDEQFF. CDR3 nucleotide sequence: TGTGCCAGTCGGACAGTGTTGGATGAGCAGTTCTTC. The chain links TRBV19 to TRBJ2-1, with TRBD1 as a possible D gene (6 bases). V gave up 8 bases and J gave up 8 bases, with 13 bases separating them. Germline values: CDR1 LNHDA, CDR2 SQIVND (reference sequence). This CDR3 region has 12 residues.

This clonotype was recorded a few times. J is TRBJ2-5 and V is TRBV20-1, with 7 bases aligning to TRBD2. CDR1 is DFQATT and CDR2 is SNEGSKA in the germline V gene (reference sequence). The CDR3 consists of 15 residues. Trimming cost V 3 bases and J 2 bases; bases outside gene matches: 9. CDR3 DNA sequence: TGCAGTGCTAGTAGGACTAGTAAGAGTCAAGAGACCCAGTACTTC. Its protein product is CSASRTSKSQETQYF.

This clonotype has just a few counts. The chain has TRBV27 and TRBJ2-7, with 7 bases identical to TRBD1. The CDR3 loop spans 14 amino acids. Germline loops: CDR1 MNHEY, CDR2 SMNVEV (reference sequence). V shed 6 bases and J 7 bases; nucleotides not matched to a gene: 12. The CDR3 protein is CASSRQIQGTEQYF. The CDR3 coding sequence is TGTGCCAGCAGCCGTCAGATACAGGGGACAGAGCAGTACTTC.

V gene TRBV11-2 combines with J gene TRBJ2-3; the match to TRBD1 covers 8 bases. Germline-derived CDR1 and CDR2 are SGHAT and FQNNGV. This CDR3 region has 15 residues. V lost 6 bases, J lost 0 bases, and 5 bases stayed unmatched. The chain's CDR3 is CASRDRDRSTDTQYF. In DNA, the CDR3 is TGTGCCAGCAGGGACCGGGACAGGAGCACAGATACGCAGTATTTT.

This clonotype was detected a few times. The chain links TRBV5-1 to TRBJ2-7, with 13 bases fitting TRBD2. The CDR3 totals 16 residues. J was trimmed by 3 bases and V by 4 bases; bases with no gene match: 7. Per germline, CDR1 SGHRS and CDR2 YFSETQ. The CDR3: CASSGPGTSGNYEQYF. As DNA, the CDR3 is TGCGCCAGCAGCGGACCCGGGACTAGCGGGAACTACGAGCAGTACTTC. The full variable domain, in which reference TRBV5-1 and TRBJ2-7 provide the parts outside the CDR3, is KAGVTQTPRYLIKTRGQQVTLSCSPISGHRSVSWYQQTPGQGLQFLFEYFSETQRNKGNFPGRFSGRQFSNSRSEMNVSTLELGDSALYLCASSGPGTSGNYEQYFGPGTRLTVT.

This clonotype was seen many times. J is TRBJ1-1 and V is TRBV12-3 or TRBV12-4, with D possibly matching TRBD1 (6 bases). The V and J ends lost 2 bases and 4 bases respectively, with 11 bases between them. CDR3 size: 14 residues. This CDR3 reads CASSLYRDGTEAFF. In nucleotides, the CDR3 is TGTGCCAGCAGTTTATACAGGGACGGCACTGAAGCTTTCTTT.

The CDR3 DNA follows: TGTGCCAGCAGCTTATCTACAGGGTATGAGCAGTACTTC. The encoded protein is CASSLSTGYEQYF. The chain joins TRBV7-2 to TRBJ2-7; possible D gene TRBD1, 6 bases. Per the germline V gene, CDR1 is SGHTA and CDR2 is FQGNSA. Deletions cut 2 bases from V and 7 bases from J, with 12 bases between. The CDR3 consists of 13 residues. Filled out from reference TRBV7-2 and TRBJ2-7, the complete variable domain reads GAGVSQSPSNKVTEKGKDVELRCDPISGHTALYWYRQSLGQGLEFLIYFQGNSAPDKSGLPSDRFSAERTGGSVSTLTIQRTQQEDSAVYLCASSLSTGYEQYFGPGTRLTVT.

This clonotype was counted at least ten times. The rearrangement links TRBV12-3 or TRBV12-4 to TRBJ2-1; either TRBD1 or TRBD2 may fit D (5 bases each). This CDR3 is built from 13 residues. V shed 6 bases and J shed 8 bases, with 14 bases lying between them. This CDR3 reads CASSISRDDEQFF. CDR3 sequence (DNA): TGTGCCAGCAGCATCTCTAGGGACGATGAGCAGTTCTTC.

This clonotype was recorded many times. The chain has TRBV6-1 and TRBJ1-2; D possibly corresponds to TRBD1 (6 bases). Trimming shortened V by 3 bases and J by 0 bases, and 8 bases separated the two germline ends. CDR3 length: 14 amino acids. Germline loops: CDR1 MNHNS, CDR2 SASEGT. The CDR3 coding sequence is TGTGCCAGCAGTGATAACAGGGCTAACTATGGCTACACCTTC. Amino acids: CASSDNRANYGYTF.

This chain connects TRBV12-3 or TRBV12-4 to TRBJ1-1; 7 bases agree with TRBD1. The CDR3 runs to 14 residues. Trimming took 3 bases from V and 4 from J; bases not matched to a gene: 5. The CDR3 spells CASSFLGTVTEAFF. The CDR3 DNA reads as TGTGCCAGCAGTTTTTTGGGGACAGTCACTGAAGCTTTCTTT.

This clonotype was recorded at least ten times. The genes are TRBV4-1 and TRBJ2-3; 12 bases are a match to TRBD1. With 0 bases clipped from V and 5 bases from J, the junction kept 9 bases outside the gene matches. The CDR3 runs to 18 residues. CDR1 and CDR2 (germline): MGHRA, YSYEKL. CDR3 loop: CASSQDRGTGGRGDTQYF. CDR3 coding DNA: TGCGCCAGCAGCCAAGATCGGGGGACAGGGGGCCGCGGAGATACGCAGTATTTT.

This clonotype occurred many times. This sequence joins TRBV4-3 and TRBJ2-7; 10 nucleotides match TRBD1. Germline V gene sequence: CDR1 LGHNA, CDR2 YSLEER. Losses at the gene ends were 0 bases for V and 3 bases for J; bases not matched to a gene: 5. This CDR3 has 16 residues. The CDR3 is CASSQDLGQGYYEQYF. CDR3 bases: TGCGCCAGCAGCCAAGATTTGGGACAGGGGTACTACGAGCAGTACTTC.

This clonotype came up many times. This chain links TRBV12-3 or TRBV12-4 with TRBJ2-3; no firm D call. The CDR3 has 13 amino acids. V was trimmed by 2 bases and J by 4 bases, leaving 7 bases between them. The CDR3: CASSLKTADTQYF. CDR3 DNA: TGTGCCAGCAGTTTAAAAACTGCAGATACGCAGTATTTT.

This clonotype was detected many times. The rearrangement uses TRBV18 and TRBJ2-1, with 9 nucleotides matching TRBD2. The CDR3 covers 15 residues. J gave up 9 bases and V 3 bases, and 9 bases lay outside the gene matches. Germline-derived CDR1 and CDR2 are KGHSH and LQKENI. CDR3 loop: CASSPLLRGRGEQFF. In DNA form, the CDR3 reads TGTGCCAGCTCACCTCTTCTCCGCGGGAGGGGTGAGCAGTTCTTC.

This rearrangement joins TRBV2 to TRBJ2-7; 9 bases map to TRBD1. V lost 6 bases to trimming and J lost 5 bases; unmatched junction nucleotides: 11. This CDR3 comprises 15 residues. Germline loops: CDR1 SNHLY, CDR2 FYNNEI. CDR3 bases: TGTGCCAGCAGAAGTAACCGGGACAGGGTCGACGAGCAGTACTTC. Its protein is CASRSNRDRVDEQYF.